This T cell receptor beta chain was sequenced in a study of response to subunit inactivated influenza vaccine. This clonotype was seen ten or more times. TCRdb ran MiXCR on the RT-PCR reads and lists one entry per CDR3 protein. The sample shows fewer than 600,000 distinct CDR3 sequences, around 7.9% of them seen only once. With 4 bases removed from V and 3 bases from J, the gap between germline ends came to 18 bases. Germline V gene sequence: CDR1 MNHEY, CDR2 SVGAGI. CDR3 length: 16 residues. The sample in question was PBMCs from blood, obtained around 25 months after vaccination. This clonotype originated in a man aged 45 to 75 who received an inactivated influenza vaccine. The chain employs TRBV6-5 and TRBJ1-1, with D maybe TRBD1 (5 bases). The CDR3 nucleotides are TGTGCCAGCAGTTGGGAAAAGGGGAGTGGTCACACTGAAGCTTTCTTT. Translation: CASSWEKGSGHTEAFF.